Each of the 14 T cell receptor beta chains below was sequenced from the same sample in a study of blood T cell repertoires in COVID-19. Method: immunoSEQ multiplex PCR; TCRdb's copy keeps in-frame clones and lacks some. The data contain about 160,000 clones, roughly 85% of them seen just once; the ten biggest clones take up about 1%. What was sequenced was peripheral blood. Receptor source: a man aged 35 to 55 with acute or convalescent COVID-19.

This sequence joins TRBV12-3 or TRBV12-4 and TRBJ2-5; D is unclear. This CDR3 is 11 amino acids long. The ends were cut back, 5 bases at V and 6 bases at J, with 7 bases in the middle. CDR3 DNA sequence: TGTGCCAGCAGTCGAGATCAGACCCAGTACTTC. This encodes CASSRDQTQYF.

The CDR3 nucleotides read TGTGCCAGCAGCCGGAGTCACTCGGAGCCCCAGCATTTT. Protein product: CASSRSHSEPQHF. The J gene is TRBJ1-5, the V gene TRBV7-2, with no clear D. Germline-derived CDR1 and CDR2 are SGHTA and FQGNSA. Trimming shortened V by 5 bases and J by 8 bases, and 13 bases separated the two germline ends. The CDR3 runs to 13 residues.

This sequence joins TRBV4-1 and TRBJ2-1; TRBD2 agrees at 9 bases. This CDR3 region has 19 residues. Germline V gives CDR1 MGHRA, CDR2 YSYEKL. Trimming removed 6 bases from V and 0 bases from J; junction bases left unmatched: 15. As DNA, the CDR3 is TGCGCCAGCAGTGCATTTGTAGCGGGGGTATCCCTCTCCTACAATGAGCAGTTCTTC. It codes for CASSAFVAGVSLSYNEQFF.

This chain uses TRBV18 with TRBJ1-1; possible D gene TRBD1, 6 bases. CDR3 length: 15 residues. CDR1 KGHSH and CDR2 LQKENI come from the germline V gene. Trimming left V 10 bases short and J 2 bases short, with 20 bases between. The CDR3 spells CATSRGALTNTEAFF. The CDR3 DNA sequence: TGTGCCACCTCCAGGGGAGCCCTTACTAACACTGAAGCTTTCTTT.

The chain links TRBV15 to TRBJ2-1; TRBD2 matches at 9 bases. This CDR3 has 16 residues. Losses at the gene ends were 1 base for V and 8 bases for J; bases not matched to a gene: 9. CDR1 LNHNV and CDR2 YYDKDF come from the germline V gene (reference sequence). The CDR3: CATSRVGSGGSDEQFF. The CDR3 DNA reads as TGTGCCACCAGCAGAGTGGGTAGCGGGGGCAGCGATGAGCAGTTCTTC.

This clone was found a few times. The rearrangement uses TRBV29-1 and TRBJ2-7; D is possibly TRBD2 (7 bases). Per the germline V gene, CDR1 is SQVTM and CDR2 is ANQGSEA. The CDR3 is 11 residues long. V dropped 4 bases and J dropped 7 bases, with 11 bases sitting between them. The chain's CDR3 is CSVARGGEQYF. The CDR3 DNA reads TGCAGCGTTGCAAGGGGGGGGGAGCAGTACTTC.

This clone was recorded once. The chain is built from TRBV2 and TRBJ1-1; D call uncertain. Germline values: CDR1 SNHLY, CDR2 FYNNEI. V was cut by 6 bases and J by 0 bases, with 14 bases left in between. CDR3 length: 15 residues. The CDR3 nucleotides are TGTGCCAGCAGGATTTCAGGATTACTGAACACTGAAGCTTTCTTT. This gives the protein CASRISGLLNTEAFF.

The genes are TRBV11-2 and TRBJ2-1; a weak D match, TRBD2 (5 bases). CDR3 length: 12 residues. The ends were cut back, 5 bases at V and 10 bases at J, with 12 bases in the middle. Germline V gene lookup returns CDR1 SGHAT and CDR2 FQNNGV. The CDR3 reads CASSTLSGEQFF. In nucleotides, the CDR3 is TGTGCCAGCAGCACCCTATCGGGGGAGCAGTTCTTC.

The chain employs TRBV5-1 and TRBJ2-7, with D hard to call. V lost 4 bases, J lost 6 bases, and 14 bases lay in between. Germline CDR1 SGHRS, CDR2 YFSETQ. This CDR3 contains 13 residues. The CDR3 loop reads CASSRLETSEQYF. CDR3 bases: TGCGCCAGCAGCCGACTTGAGACTTCCGAGCAGTACTTC.

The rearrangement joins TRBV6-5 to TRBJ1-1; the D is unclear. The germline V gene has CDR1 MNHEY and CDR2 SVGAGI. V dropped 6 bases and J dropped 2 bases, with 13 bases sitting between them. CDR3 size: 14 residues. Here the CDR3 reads CASRTLGENTEAFF. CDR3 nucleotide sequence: TGTGCCAGCAGAACCCTGGGAGAAAACACTGAAGCTTTCTTT.

The CDR3, as DNA: TGTGCCAGTAGTATTGGACAGACTGAAGCTTTCTTT. This encodes CASSIGQTEAFF. The chain uses TRBV19 and TRBJ1-1; maybe TRBD1 (6 bases). CDR1 LNHDA and CDR2 SQIVND come from the germline V gene (reference sequence). The CDR3 loop spans 12 amino acids. Trimming pared 3 bases from V and 5 bases from J, leaving 7 bases between. The complete variable domain, with remaining parts taken from reference TRBV19 and TRBJ1-1, reads DGGITQSPKYLFRKEGQNVTLSCEQNLNHDAMYWYRQDPGQGLRLIYYSQIVNDFQKGDIAEGYSVSREKKESFPLTVTSAQKNPTAFYLCASSIGQTEAFFGQGTRLTVV.

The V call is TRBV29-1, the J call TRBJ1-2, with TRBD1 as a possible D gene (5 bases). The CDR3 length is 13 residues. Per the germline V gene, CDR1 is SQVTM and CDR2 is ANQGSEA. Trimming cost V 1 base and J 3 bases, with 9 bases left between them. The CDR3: CSVEANRHYGYTF. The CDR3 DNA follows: TGCAGCGTTGAAGCTAACAGGCACTATGGCTACACCTTC.

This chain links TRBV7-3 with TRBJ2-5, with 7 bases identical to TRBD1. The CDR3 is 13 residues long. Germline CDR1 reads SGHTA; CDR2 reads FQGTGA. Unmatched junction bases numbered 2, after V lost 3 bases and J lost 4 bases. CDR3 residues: CASSFTGVETQYF. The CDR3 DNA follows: TGTGCCAGCAGCTTCACAGGGGTAGAGACCCAGTACTTC.

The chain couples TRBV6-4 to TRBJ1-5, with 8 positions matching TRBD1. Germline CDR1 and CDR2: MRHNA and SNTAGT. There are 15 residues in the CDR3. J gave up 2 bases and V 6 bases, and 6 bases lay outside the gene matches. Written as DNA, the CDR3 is TGTGCCAGCAGCGAGACAGGGGAAGGCAATCAGCCCCAGCATTTT. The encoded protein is CASSETGEGNQPQHF.